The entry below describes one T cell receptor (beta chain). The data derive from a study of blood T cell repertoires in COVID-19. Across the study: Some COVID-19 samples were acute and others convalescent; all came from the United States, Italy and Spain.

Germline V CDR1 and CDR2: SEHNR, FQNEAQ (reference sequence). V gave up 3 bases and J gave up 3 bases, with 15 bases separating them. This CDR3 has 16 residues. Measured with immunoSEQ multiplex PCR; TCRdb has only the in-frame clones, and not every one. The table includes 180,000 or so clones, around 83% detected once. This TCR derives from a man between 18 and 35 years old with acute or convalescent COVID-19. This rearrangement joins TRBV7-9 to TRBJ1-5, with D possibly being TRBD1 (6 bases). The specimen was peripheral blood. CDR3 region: CASSFAEQGDNQPQHF. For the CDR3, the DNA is TGTGCCAGCAGCTTTGCTGAACAGGGAGACAATCAGCCCCAGCATTTT.